This TCR beta chain derives from a study of blood T cell repertoires in COVID-19. Study information: T cells, B-cell-depleted T cells, or PBMCs supplied cDNA or gDNA.

The CDR3 extends over 22 amino acids. The germline V gene encodes CDR1 MNHEY and CDR2 SMNVEV (reference sequence). Deletions cut 2 bases from V and 2 bases from J, with 31 bases between. Method: immunoSEQ multiplex PCR; TCRdb's copy keeps in-frame clones and lacks some. Among over 200,000 clones listed, over 75% were seen once. The sequencing sample was made of peripheral blood. The rearrangement joins TRBV27 to TRBJ2-1; a possible D gene is TRBD2 (7 bases). This TCR was recovered from a woman in her 30s with acute or convalescent COVID-19. The CDR3 DNA reads TGTGCCAGCAGTTTACCGGGACAAAGCGGCTTGTCGGGAGGACTCACCTACAATGAGCAGTTCTTC. It translates to CASSLPGQSGLSGGLTYNEQFF.